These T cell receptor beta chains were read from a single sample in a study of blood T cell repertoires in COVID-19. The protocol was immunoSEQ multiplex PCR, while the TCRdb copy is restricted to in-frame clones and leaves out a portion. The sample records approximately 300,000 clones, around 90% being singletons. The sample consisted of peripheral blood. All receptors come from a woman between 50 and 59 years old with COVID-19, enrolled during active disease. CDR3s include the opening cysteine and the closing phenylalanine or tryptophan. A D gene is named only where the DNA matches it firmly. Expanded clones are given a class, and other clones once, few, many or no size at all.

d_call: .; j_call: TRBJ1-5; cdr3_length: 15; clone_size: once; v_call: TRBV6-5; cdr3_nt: TGTGCCAGCAGTTCAACAGGGTCAGGCAATCAGCCCCAGCATTTT; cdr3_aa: CASSSTGSGNQPQHF
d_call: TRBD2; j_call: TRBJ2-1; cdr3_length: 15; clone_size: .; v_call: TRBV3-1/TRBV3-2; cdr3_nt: TGTGCCAGCAGCCTTAGCGGGAGTGGGTACAATGAGCAGTTCTTC; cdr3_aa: CASSLSGSGYNEQFF
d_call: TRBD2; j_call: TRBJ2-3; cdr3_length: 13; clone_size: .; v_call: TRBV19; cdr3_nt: TGTGCCAGTAAGTCGGGAGGGACAGATACGCAGTATTTT; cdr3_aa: CASKSGGTDTQYF
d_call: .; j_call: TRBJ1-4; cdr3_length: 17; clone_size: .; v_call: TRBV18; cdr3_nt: TGTGCCAGCTCACCACCAGGTCAGGTCGCAACTAATGAAAAACTGTTTTTT; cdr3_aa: CASSPPGQVATNEKLFF
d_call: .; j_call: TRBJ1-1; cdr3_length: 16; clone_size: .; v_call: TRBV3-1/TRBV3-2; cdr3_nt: TGTGCCAGCAGCCCCCGGACAGCTACGACGAACACTGAAGCTTTCTTT; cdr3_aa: CASSPRTATTNTEAFF
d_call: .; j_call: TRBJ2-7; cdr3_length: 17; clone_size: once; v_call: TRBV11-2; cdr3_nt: TGTGCCAGCAGCTTAGAAGGATTCGGGGTGATATCCTACGAGCAGTACTTC; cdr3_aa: CASSLEGFGVISYEQYF
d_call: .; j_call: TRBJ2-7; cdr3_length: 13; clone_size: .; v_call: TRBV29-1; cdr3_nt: TGCAGCGTTGTAGTGACACGGACCTACGAGCAGTACTTC; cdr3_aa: CSVVVTRTYEQYF
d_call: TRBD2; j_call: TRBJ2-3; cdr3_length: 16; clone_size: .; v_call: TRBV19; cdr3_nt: TGTGCCAGTAAAAGTCGGACTAGCGGGAGGACAGATACGCAGTATTTT; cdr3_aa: CASKSRTSGRTDTQYF
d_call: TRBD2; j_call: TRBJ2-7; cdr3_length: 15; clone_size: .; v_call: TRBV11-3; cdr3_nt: TGTGCCAGCAGCCTCCGGATGACTAGCGTCGGCGAGCAGTACTTC; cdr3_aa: CASSLRMTSVGEQYF
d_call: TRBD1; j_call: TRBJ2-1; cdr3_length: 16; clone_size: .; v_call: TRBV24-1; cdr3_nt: TGTGCCACCAGTGATTCCGGGACAGGGGGTATGCATGAGCAGTTCTTC; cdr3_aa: CATSDSGTGGMHEQFF
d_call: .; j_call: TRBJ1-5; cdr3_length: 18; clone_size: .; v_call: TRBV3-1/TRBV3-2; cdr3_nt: TGTGCCAGCAGCTTAGCTCCGACGGGGGTACGTAGCAATCAGCCCCAGCATTTT; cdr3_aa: CASSLAPTGVRSNQPQHF
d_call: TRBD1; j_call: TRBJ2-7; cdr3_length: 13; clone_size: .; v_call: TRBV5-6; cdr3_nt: TGTGCCAGCAGCTCAGGACAGGACAACGAGCAGTACTTC; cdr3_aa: CASSSGQDNEQYF
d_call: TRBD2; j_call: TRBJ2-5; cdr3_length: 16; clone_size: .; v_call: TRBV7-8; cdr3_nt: TGTGCCAGCAGCCGAGGACTAGCGGGAGGTCGGGAGACCCAGTACTTC; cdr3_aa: CASSRGLAGGRETQYF
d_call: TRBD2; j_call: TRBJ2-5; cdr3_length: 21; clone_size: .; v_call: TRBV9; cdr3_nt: TGTGCCAGCAGCGTAGCTGATCGCGGGACTAGCGGGATAAAGTACCAAGAGACCCAGTACTTC; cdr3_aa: CASSVADRGTSGIKYQETQYF
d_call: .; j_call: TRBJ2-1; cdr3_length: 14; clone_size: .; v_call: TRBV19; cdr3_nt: TGTGCCAGTAGTATTTATCCTATCTACAATGAGCAGTTCTTC; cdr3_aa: CASSIYPIYNEQFF
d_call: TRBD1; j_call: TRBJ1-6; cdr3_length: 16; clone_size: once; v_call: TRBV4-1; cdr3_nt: TGCGCCAGCACCGACCGCAGGACAGGGGTCAATTCACCCCTCCACTTT; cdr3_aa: CASTDRRTGVNSPLHF
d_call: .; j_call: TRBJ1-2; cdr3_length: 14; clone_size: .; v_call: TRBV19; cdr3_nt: TGTGCCAGTACCCGCTCTGACAGTTTTCATGGCTACACCTTC; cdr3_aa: CASTRSDSFHGYTF
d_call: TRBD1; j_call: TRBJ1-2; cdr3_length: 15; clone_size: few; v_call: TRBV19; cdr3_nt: TGTGCCAGTAGTGACCGACATGGGGACAGCCATGGCTACACCTTC; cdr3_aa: CASSDRHGDSHGYTF